A single sample is the source of the 12 T cell receptor beta chains below, sequenced in a study of Ad26.COV2.S vaccination and SARS-CoV-2 variants. Clones were read by immunoSEQ multiplex PCR, and TCRdb kept only the in-frame ones, dropping some. The sample lists around 250,000 clones, around 87% occurring once. The treatment denotes: about 20 received Ad26.COV2.S at low or high dose, single or two shots; 5 received placebo; per-sample allocation not given. Samples were taken on day 63 after the first vaccine or placebo injection. The sample in question was peripheral blood, obtained in a trial of Ad26.COV2.S vaccine versus placebo. These receptors were collected from a person aged 18 to 59 who received the Ad26.COV2.S COVID-19 vaccine or a placebo.

This sequence joins TRBV19 and TRBJ1-5; possible D gene TRBD1, 5 bases. The CDR3 covers 14 residues. Germline V lookup: CDR1 LNHDA, CDR2 SQIVND (reference sequence). V lost 4 bases and J lost 0, with 7 bases in between. The CDR3 sequence: CASSTGFSNQPQHF. DNA of the CDR3: TGTGCCAGTAGTACAGGGTTTAGCAATCAGCCCCAGCATTTT.

V and J are TRBV6-5 and TRBJ1-2; TRBD1 might be the D (5 bases). CDR3 length equals 15 residues. The germline V gene has CDR1 MNHEY and CDR2 SVGAGI. The V and J ends lost 2 bases and 1 base respectively, with 11 bases between them. The CDR3 region has the DNA TGTGCCAGCAGTTACGGGCAGGGACGTAACTATGGCTACACCTTC. This sequence encodes CASSYGQGRNYGYTF.

The rearrangement uses TRBV2 and TRBJ2-7; 7 bases are shared with TRBD2. V gave up 2 bases and J gave up 3 bases; unmatched junction bases: 4. CDR3 size: 14 residues. CDR1 is SNHLY and CDR2 is FYNNEI in the germline V gene. CDR3: CASSERPGGYEQYF. CDR3 sequence (DNA): TGTGCCAGCAGTGAACGACCGGGGGGCTACGAGCAGTACTTC.

The chain recombines TRBV5-5 with TRBJ2-7; no firm D call. The CDR3 loop spans 13 amino acids. Trimming removed 4 bases at V and 2 bases at J, with 10 bases between. Germline assignment: CDR1 SGHKS and CDR2 YYEKEE (reference sequence). CDR3 loop: CASSTDGPYEQYF. The CDR3 bases are TGTGCCAGCAGCACGGACGGTCCCTACGAGCAGTACTTC.

The chain employs TRBV6-5 and TRBJ2-3; tentatively, D is TRBD1 (5 bases). The V gene lost 6 bases and the J gene lost 0 bases, with 10 bases spanning the gap. The CDR3 spans 14 residues. Germline V CDR1 and CDR2: MNHEY, SVGAGI. The chain's CDR3 is CASRGVISTDTQYF. The CDR3 DNA reads as TGTGCCAGCAGAGGGGTTATCAGCACAGATACGCAGTATTTT.

The V call is TRBV18, the J call TRBJ2-5; D is unclear. Germline V gene data show CDR1 as KGHSH and CDR2 as LQKENI. The CDR3 length is 12 residues. Trimming shortened V by 6 bases and J by 3 bases, and 8 bases separated the two germline ends. The CDR3 coding sequence is TGTGCCAGCTCGTCGACCGAAGAGACCCAGTACTTC. Its protein product is CASSSTEETQYF.

The sample holds a few counts of this clone. The chain uses TRBV9 and TRBJ1-1; D remains ambiguous. Germline V gene data show CDR1 as SGDLS and CDR2 as YYNGEE. The CDR3 consists of 13 residues. V was shortened by 0 bases and J by 3 bases, with 6 bases between the two germline ends. CDR3 sequence (DNA): TGTGCCAGCAGCGTAGTAGAGTACACTGAAGCTTTCTTT. Its translation: CASSVVEYTEAFF.

This clone was observed a single time. The V and J genes are TRBV11-2 and TRBJ1-1; the match to TRBD1 covers 7 bases. The J segment lost 5 bases and the V segment lost 3 bases, leaving 6 bases of the junction unmatched. The CDR3 is made up of 14 amino acids. Looked up from germline, CDR1 is SGHAT and CDR2 is FQNNGV. CDR3 in DNA: TGTGCCAGCAGCTTTGGTGCAGGGGGAACTGAAGCTTTCTTT. This encodes CASSFGAGGTEAFF. Variable domain in full (rest from reference TRBV11-2 and TRBJ1-1): EAGVAQSPRYKIIEKRQSVAFWCNPISGHATLYWYQQILGQGPKLLIQFQNNGVVDDSQLPKDRFSAERLKGVDSTLKIQPAKLEDSAVYLCASSFGAGGTEAFFGQGTRLTVV.

The V call is TRBV29-1, the J call TRBJ2-1; D unclear. Germline V gene sequence: CDR1 SQVTM, CDR2 ANQGSEA. Trimming left V 5 bases short and J 3 bases short, with 8 bases between. The length of the CDR3 is 12 residues. The chain's CDR3 is CSVSGDYNEQFF. CDR3 in DNA: TGCAGCGTTTCCGGCGACTACAATGAGCAGTTCTTC.

This chain links TRBV9 with TRBJ2-5; 8 bases map to TRBD2. J gave up 1 base and V 0 bases, and 5 bases lay outside the gene matches. The CDR3 covers 16 residues. Germline V lookup: CDR1 SGDLS, CDR2 YYNGEE. The CDR3 DNA sequence: TGTGCCAGCAGCGTAGATGCAGGGACTAGCCAAGAGACCCAGTACTTC. Protein product: CASSVDAGTSQETQYF. Full variable domain (remainder filled in from reference TRBV9 and TRBJ2-5): DSGVTQTPKHLITATGQRVTLRCSPRSGDLSVYWYQQSLDQGLQFLIQYYNGEERAKGNILERFSAQQFPDLHSELNLSSLELGDSALYFCASSVDAGTSQETQYFGPGTRLLVL.

The chain couples TRBV5-1 to TRBJ2-1, with D perhaps TRBD2 (5 bases). CDR1 is SGHRS and CDR2 is YFSETQ in the germline V gene. V lost 1 base to trimming and J lost 2 bases, with 16 bases between them. There are 17 residues in the CDR3. CDR3 nucleotide sequence: TGCGCCAGCAGCTTGTCGGGTCAAAGTAGCGCCTACAATGAGCAGTTCTTC. Translated, it gives CASSLSGQSSAYNEQFF.

The chain employs TRBV4-1 and TRBJ1-2; no clear D. Trimming removed 1 base at V and 0 bases at J, with 9 bases between. CDR1 is MGHRA and CDR2 is YSYEKL in the germline V gene. The CDR3 loop spans 15 amino acids. The CDR3 reads CASSQGSGPNYGYTF. Here the CDR3 DNA reads TGCGCCAGCAGCCAAGGCTCAGGACCTAACTATGGCTACACCTTC.